These T cell receptor beta chains were read from a single sample in a study of cytomegalovirus exposure and HLA in healthy donors. Produced via immunoSEQ multiplex PCR; TCRdb's table is partial and in-frame only. Among approximately 140,000 clones listed, around 90% were seen once. Sequencing was performed on PBMCs. The receptors derive from a woman between 40 and 55 years old in good health and CMV-seronegative. The CDR3 runs from the conserved cysteine through the conserved F or W. Fields, in order: J gene, V gene, CDR3 protein.

TRBJ1-1,TRBV14,CASSLSMNTEAFF
TRBJ1-2,TRBV6-1,CASRPVTGFGGYTF
TRBJ2-1,TRBV5-1,CASRPDSSPEAYNEQFF
TRBJ2-2,TRBV5-1,CASSPDRANTGELFF
TRBJ1-3,TRBV7-2,CASSQQGAGNTIYF
TRBJ1-3,TRBV28,CASTAVTGAGNTIYF
TRBJ1-5,TRBV28,CASSDGQGKTGNQPRHF
TRBJ2-3,TRBV10-3,CAIAGPTDTQYF
TRBJ1-1,TRBV29-1,CSGGSLNTEAFF
TRBJ1-2,TRBV6-6,CATMSANYGYTF
TRBJ1-2,TRBV7-9,CASSSQGLKGYTF
TRBJ1-5,TRBV7-9,CASSPGQGHQPQHF
TRBJ2-2,TRBV11-3,CASSFFAGGTGELFF
TRBJ2-7,TRBV11-2,CASSFGSGASSEQYF
TRBJ2-3,TRBV9,CASSVDGAYGDTQYF
TRBJ2-1,TRBV29-1,CSVEAPREGLPPGEQFF
TRBJ2-7,TRBV7-2,CASSLGFGDRESYEQYF
TRBJ2-6,TRBV5-5,CASSLARAGANVLTF
TRBJ2-7,TRBV7-9,CASSFRYEQYF
TRBJ2-1,TRBV28,CASSGELAVGEQFF
TRBJ1-5,TRBV7-9,CASSLTGTGNQPQHF
TRBJ1-5,TRBV5-1,CASSLAPGGNQPQHF